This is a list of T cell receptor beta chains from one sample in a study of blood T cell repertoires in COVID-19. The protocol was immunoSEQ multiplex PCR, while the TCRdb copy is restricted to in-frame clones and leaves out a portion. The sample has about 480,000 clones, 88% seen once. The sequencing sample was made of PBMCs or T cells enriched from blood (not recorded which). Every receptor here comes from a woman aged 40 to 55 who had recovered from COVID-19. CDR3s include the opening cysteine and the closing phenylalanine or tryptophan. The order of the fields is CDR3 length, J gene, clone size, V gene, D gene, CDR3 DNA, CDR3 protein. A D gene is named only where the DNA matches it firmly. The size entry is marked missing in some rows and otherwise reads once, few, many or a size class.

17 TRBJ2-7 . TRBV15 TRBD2 TGTGCCACCAGCAGAGCTAGGAGACTAGCGGGAACCTACGAGCAGTACTTC CATSRARRLAGTYEQYF
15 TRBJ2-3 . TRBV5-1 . TGCGCCAGCAGCCTGGACGGGAGACAGACAGATACGCAGTATTTT CASSLDGRQTDTQYF
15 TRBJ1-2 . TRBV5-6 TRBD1 TGTGCCAGCAGCTGGGCGACAGGGCTGGGAAGTGGCTACACCTTC CASSWATGLGSGYTF
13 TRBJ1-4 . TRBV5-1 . TGCGCCAGCACCCCGGGGGGCCATGGAAAACTGTTTTTT CASTPGGHGKLFF
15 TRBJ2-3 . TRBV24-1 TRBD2 TGTGCCACAGGAACTAGCGGGAGATTCCCAGATACGCAGTATTTT CATGTSGRFPDTQYF
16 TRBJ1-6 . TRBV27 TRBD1 TGTGCCAGCGGGTCCGCAGGGGGACAGTTAAATTCACCCCTCCACTTT CASGSAGGQLNSPLHF
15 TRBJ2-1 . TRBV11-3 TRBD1 TGTGCCAGCAGCATAGGGGGCAGCTCCTACAATGAGCAGTTCTTC CASSIGGSSYNEQFF
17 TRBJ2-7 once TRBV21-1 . TGTGCCAGCAGCAAAGTAGGAGGGAAAGGGGGCTCTTACGAGCAGTACTTC CASSKVGGKGGSYEQYF
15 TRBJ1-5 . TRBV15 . TGTGCCACCAGCAGAGAATTCAGGGGAGATCAGCCCCAGCATTTT CATSREFRGDQPQHF
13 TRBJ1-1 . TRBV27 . TGTGCCAGCAAAACAGGGCTTTACACTGAAGCTTTCTTT CASKTGLYTEAFF
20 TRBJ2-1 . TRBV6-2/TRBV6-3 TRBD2 TGTGCCAGCAGTTCCCCACCGGGACTAGCGGGATTCACCTCCTACAATGAGCAGTTCTTC CASSSPPGLAGFTSYNEQFF
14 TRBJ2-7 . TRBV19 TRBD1 TGTGCCAGTAGCACCCGGGACAGGCTACGCGAGCAGTACTTC CASSTRDRLREQYF
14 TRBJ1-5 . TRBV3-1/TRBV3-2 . TGTGCCAGCAGCCTCGGGGAGTTCTCTCAGCCCCAGCATTTT CASSLGEFSQPQHF
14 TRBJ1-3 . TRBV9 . TGTGCCAGCAGCGTCGACAGCTCTGGAAACACCATATATTTT CASSVDSSGNTIYF
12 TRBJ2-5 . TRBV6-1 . TGTGCCAGCAGTTGGGCCCAAGAGACCCAGTACTTC CASSWAQETQYF
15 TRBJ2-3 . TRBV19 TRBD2 TGTGCCAGTAGTAGAGCGGGAGGGCCCGCAGATACGCAGTATTTT CASSRAGGPADTQYF
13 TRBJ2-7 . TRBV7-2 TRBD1 TGTGCCAGCAGCTCGGGGACAGTTTACGAGCAGTACTTC CASSSGTVYEQYF
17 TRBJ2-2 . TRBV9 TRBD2 TGTGCCAGCAGCGTAGGAGCGGGAGGGCCGAACACCGGGGAGCTGTTTTTT CASSVGAGGPNTGELFF
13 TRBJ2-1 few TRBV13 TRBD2 TGTGCCAGCAGCTCGACTAGCGGCAATGAGCAGTTCTTC CASSSTSGNEQFF
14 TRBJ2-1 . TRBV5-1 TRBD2 TGCGCCAGCAGCTCGACTAGCGGGAAGGATGAGCAGTTCTTC CASSSTSGKDEQFF
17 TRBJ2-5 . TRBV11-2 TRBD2 TGTGCCAGCAGCTTAGAATGGGCACTAGCGGCCCAAGAGACCCAGTACTTC CASSLEWALAAQETQYF
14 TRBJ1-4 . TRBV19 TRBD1 TGTGCCAGTAGTATAGAAGGGACAGGTGAAAAACTGTTTTTT CASSIEGTGEKLFF
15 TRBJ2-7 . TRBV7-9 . TGTGCCAGCAGCCTGGGACTTTATGGGTTATACGAGCAGTACTTC CASSLGLYGLYEQYF
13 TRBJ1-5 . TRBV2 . TGTGCCAGCAGATACAGGGTAGGGCAGCCCCAGCATTTT CASRYRVGQPQHF
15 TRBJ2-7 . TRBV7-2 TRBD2 TGTGCCAGCAGCTTAGGGGGACTAGATCTACGCGAGCAGTACTTC CASSLGGLDLREQYF
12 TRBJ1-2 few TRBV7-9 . TGTGCCAGCCAGGGCACGGTGCGTGGCTACACCTTC CASQGTVRGYTF
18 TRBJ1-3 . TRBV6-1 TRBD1 TGTGCCAGCAGTGCCAACAGGGGGCTCCACGCAAAAGGAAACACCATATATTTT CASSANRGLHAKGNTIYF
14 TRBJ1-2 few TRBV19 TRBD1 TGTGCCAGTAGTATGGTGGGACAGAATTATGGCTACACCTTC CASSMVGQNYGYTF
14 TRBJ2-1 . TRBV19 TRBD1 TGTGCCAGTAGGCCAGGGGGAGAAGCCAATGAGCAGTTCTTC CASRPGGEANEQFF
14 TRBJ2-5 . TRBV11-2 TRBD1 TGTGCCAGCAGTCCGGGGACAGGTCTTGTGGCCCAGTACTTC CASSPGTGLVAQYF
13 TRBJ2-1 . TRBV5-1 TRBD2 TGCGCCAGCAAACTAGCGGGAGCCGTTGAGCAGTTCTTC CASKLAGAVEQFF
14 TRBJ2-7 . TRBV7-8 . TGTGCCAGCAGCTTAGTCCCGGGACACCACGAGCAGTACTTC CASSLVPGHHEQYF
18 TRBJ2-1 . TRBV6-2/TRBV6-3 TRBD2 TGTGCCAGCAGTTACCCACTAGCGGGGGGGATCTCCTACAATGAGCAGTTCTTC CASSYPLAGGISYNEQFF
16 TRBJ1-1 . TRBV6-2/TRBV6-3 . TGTGCCAGCAGTTACGTAGCCGCTTCCTCGGGGACTGAAGCTTTCTTT CASSYVAASSGTEAFF
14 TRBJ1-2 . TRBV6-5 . TGTGCCAGCAGAAGCGGACAGATCCTCCGTGGCTACACCTTC CASRSGQILRGYTF
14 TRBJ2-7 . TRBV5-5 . TGTGCCAGCAGCCTCGGACAGCCTTCCTACGAGCAGTACTTC CASSLGQPSYEQYF
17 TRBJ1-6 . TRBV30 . TGTGCCTGGAGCACCACCTCCAACAGGTTCTTAGGTTCACCCCTCCACTTT CAWSTTSNRFLGSPLHF
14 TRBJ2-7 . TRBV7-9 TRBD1 TGTGCCAGCAGCCCCCGGGACAGGGCGAATGAGCAGTACTTC CASSPRDRANEQYF
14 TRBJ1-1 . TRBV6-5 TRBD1 TGTGCCAGCAGGAGCGACAGGGGGCGCACTGAAGCTTTCTTT CASRSDRGRTEAFF
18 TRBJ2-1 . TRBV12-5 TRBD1 TGTGCTAGTGGCCTCATTCTAAACTACCGGGACAGGAAGAATGAGCAGTTCTTC CASGLILNYRDRKNEQFF
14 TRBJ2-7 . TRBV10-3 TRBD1 TGTGCCATCAGTGAAGGGACAGGGCTCTACGAGCAGTACTTC CAISEGTGLYEQYF
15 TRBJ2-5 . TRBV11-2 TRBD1 TGTGCCAGCAGCTTACTGGGACAGGGTATGGAGACCCAGTACTTC CASSLLGQGMETQYF